Listed below are T cell receptor beta chains from one sample, sequenced in a study of cytomegalovirus exposure and HLA in healthy donors. Libraries were prepared by immunoSEQ multiplex PCR; TCRdb keeps only in-frame clonotypes and omits some of them. The sample consists of about 120,000 clones, about 9.4% of them appearing once. What was sequenced was PBMCs. The receptors stem from a woman between 35 and 50 years old in good health and CMV-seropositive. Both conserved end residues are part of each CDR3. Each record gives: V gene, D gene, clone size, J gene, CDR3 protein, CDR3 DNA. D genes are given only for firm matches. Clone size is stated in some rows and not others, as once, few, many or a class when expanded.

TRBV25-1	-	few	TRBJ2-1	CASKAGGQGYPYNEQFF	TGTGCCAGCAAGGCGGGGGGACAGGGATACCCCTACAATGAGCAGTTCTTC
TRBV9	-	few	TRBJ1-1	CASSPGTLNTEAFF	TGTGCCAGCAGCCCCGGGACATTGAACACTGAAGCTTTCTTT
TRBV7-2	TRBD1	-	TRBJ2-7	CASSPGTGRSYEQYF	TGTGCCAGCAGCCCCGGGACAGGCCGCTCCTACGAGCAGTACTTC
TRBV7-2	TRBD1	-	TRBJ2-7	CASREGQGATYEQYF	TGTGCCAGCAGGGAAGGACAGGGAGCCACTTACGAGCAGTACTTC
TRBV9	TRBD1	-	TRBJ1-1	CASTPRGQPEWTEAFF	TGTGCCAGCACCCCAAGGGGGCAGCCTGAATGGACTGAAGCTTTCTTT
TRBV6-5	TRBD2	few	TRBJ2-5	CASSYSSGGAGETQYF	TGTGCCAGCAGTTACTCTAGCGGGGGGGCGGGGGAGACCCAGTACTTC
TRBV9	TRBD2	-	TRBJ2-1	CASSVDLAGNEQFF	TGTGCCAGCAGCGTCGATCTAGCGGGGAATGAGCAGTTCTTC
TRBV6-6	TRBD1	-	TRBJ1-1	CASIQGGNTEAFF	TGTGCCAGCATACAGGGGGGTAACACTGAAGCTTTCTTT
TRBV15	-	few	TRBJ2-5	CATSPRTTLGETQYF	TGTGCCACCAGCCCTAGGACTACTTTGGGGGAGACCCAGTACTTC
TRBV5-1	-	-	TRBJ1-5	CASSLDANSNQPQHF	TGCGCCAGCAGCTTGGATGCTAATAGCAATCAGCCCCAGCATTTT
TRBV6-1	-	-	TRBJ1-2	CASRIGDYYGYTF	TGTGCCAGCCGAATAGGAGACTACTATGGCTACACCTTC
TRBV6-1	-	-	TRBJ1-5	CASGRVISNQPQHF	TGTGCCAGCGGGAGGGTGATAAGCAATCAGCCCCAGCATTTT
TRBV5-1	-	few	TRBJ2-7	CASSLTGTGEARQYF	TGCGCCAGCAGCTTAACAGGCACTGGGGAGGCCCGGCAGTACTTC
TRBV5-1	-	-	TRBJ2-3	CASSPTRPEDTQYF	TGCGCCAGCAGCCCGACAAGGCCCGAGGATACGCAGTATTTT
TRBV27	TRBD1	-	TRBJ1-2	CASAGTGKYGYTF	TGTGCCAGCGCCGGGACAGGGAAGTATGGCTACACCTTC
TRBV2	-	few	TRBJ2-7	CASSEAGRGTLAYEQYF	TGTGCCAGCAGTGAAGCTGGGCGGGGCACCCTTGCCTACGAGCAGTACTTC
TRBV10-1	-	few	TRBJ1-1	CASSERIADTEAFF	TGCGCCAGCAGTGAAAGGATTGCGGACACTGAAGCTTTCTTT
TRBV5-1	TRBD2	-	TRBJ2-3	CASSFIAGHTDTQYF	TGCGCCAGCAGCTTTATAGCGGGCCACACAGATACGCAGTATTTT
TRBV6-1	TRBD1	few	TRBJ1-2	CASSQGASGYTF	TGTGCCAGCAGCCAGGGGGCCTCTGGCTACACCTTC
TRBV7-9	-	-	TRBJ2-2	CASSDLGQFLWSGELFF	TGTGCCAGCAGCGATCTCGGACAGTTTCTTTGGTCCGGGGAGCTGTTTTTT
TRBV2	-	few	TRBJ1-4	CASTEAGKLFF	TGTGCCAGCACCGAGGCGGGGAAACTGTTTTTT
TRBV14	TRBD1	-	TRBJ1-2	CASSHDTGDYGYTF	TGTGCCAGCAGCCACGATACAGGGGACTATGGCTACACCTTC
TRBV4-1	-	few	TRBJ1-3	CASSPYRAPDDNTIYF	TGCGCCAGCAGCCCTTACAGGGCTCCAGATGACAACACCATATATTTT
TRBV7-6	-	-	TRBJ2-2	CASSIRGAGELFF	TGTGCCAGCAGCATCAGGGGTGCCGGGGAGCTGTTTTTT
TRBV7-9	-	-	TRBJ2-7	CATRGNMNEQYF	TGTGCCACCCGGGGGAATATGAACGAGCAGTACTTC
TRBV30	TRBD1	-	TRBJ1-2	CAWSAGTGSYGYTF	TGTGCCTGGAGTGCCGGGACAGGGTCTTATGGCTACACCTTC